The 24 T cell receptor beta chains below were found in one sample sequenced in a study of blood T cell repertoires in COVID-19. Clones were sequenced by immunoSEQ multiplex PCR, and TCRdb holds only the in-frame ones, with some missing. The data show 150,000 or so clones, around 90% seen once. Specimen: PBMCs or T cells enriched from blood (not recorded which). All receptors come from a woman aged 40 to 50 who had been exposed to COVID-19.

The genes are TRBV5-6 and TRBJ1-6; D uncertain. V was shortened by 4 bases and J by 6 bases, with 14 bases between the two germline ends. The CDR3 length is 15 residues. In germline, CDR1 is SGHDT, CDR2 YYEEEE. CDR3 protein: CASSDWQAFNSPLHF. DNA of the CDR3: TGTGCCAGCAGCGATTGGCAGGCTTTTAATTCACCCCTCCACTTT.

The chain links TRBV14 to TRBJ2-6, with TRBD1 as a possible D gene (5 bases). The CDR3 spans 19 residues. Deletions cut 3 bases from V and 0 bases from J, with 18 bases between. From germline, CDR1 is SGHDN and CDR2 FVKESK. The CDR3 sequence is CASSQGRTGLGSGANVLTF. DNA of the CDR3: TGTGCCAGCAGCCAGGGAAGAACAGGCCTGGGCTCTGGGGCCAACGTCCTGACTTTC.

The chain is built from TRBV7-8 and TRBJ1-5; a weak D match, TRBD1 (5 bases). V gave up 4 bases and J gave up 5 bases, with 15 bases separating them. The CDR3 totals 15 residues. In germline, CDR1 is SGHVS, CDR2 FQNEAQ. In nucleotides, the CDR3 is TGTGCCAGCAGCTCCGTCGGGGGATCGGATCAGCCCCAGCATTTT. Translation gives CASSSVGGSDQPQHF.

This chain joins TRBV19 and TRBJ2-4; tentative D call: TRBD1 (7 bases). The CDR3 has 12 residues. The V gene's germline CDR1 is LNHDA and CDR2 SQIVND (reference sequence). The V and J ends lost 2 bases and 9 bases respectively, with 8 bases between them. The DNA for the CDR3 is TGTGCCAGTAGTATACAGGGGGGCATTCAGTACTTC. Residues: CASSIQGGIQYF.

This clone was seen more than once but under ten times. The chain recombines TRBV10-1 with TRBJ2-7; D is ambiguous. The CDR3 spans 16 residues. The V gene lost 0 bases and the J gene lost 0 bases, with 12 bases spanning the gap. Germline V gene sequence: CDR1 WNHNN, CDR2 SYGVQD (reference sequence). CDR3 bases: TGCGCCAGCAGTGAGTCGAGAGTAGCTAGCTCCTACGAGCAGTACTTC. Translation gives CASSESRVASSYEQYF.

This sequence joins TRBV6-6 and TRBJ2-2; 10 nucleotides match TRBD1. V shed 2 bases, J shed 7 bases, and the junction held 4 bases outside the gene matches. The CDR3 is 15 residues long. The germline V gene encodes CDR1 MNHNY and CDR2 SVGAGI (reference sequence). CDR3 sequence: CASSYPGQGIGELFF. The CDR3, as DNA: TGTGCCAGCAGTTACCCGGGACAGGGGATCGGGGAGCTGTTTTTT.

The chain links TRBV11-3 to TRBJ2-1, with 7 bases matching TRBD1. CDR1 SGHNT and CDR2 YENEEA come from the germline V gene. Losses at the gene ends were 5 bases for V and 0 bases for J; bases not matched to a gene: 10. The CDR3 contains 17 residues. This CDR3 reads CASSRFAGTDSYNEQFF. The CDR3 DNA sequence: TGTGCCAGCAGCCGCTTCGCCGGGACAGACTCCTACAATGAGCAGTTCTTC.

This clone showed up just a few times. This rearrangement joins TRBV6-5 to TRBJ1-1; TRBD1 might be the D (6 bases). The CDR3 extends over 14 amino acids. In germline, CDR1 is MNHEY, CDR2 SVGAGI. The V gene lost 11 bases and the J gene lost 8 bases, with 24 bases spanning the gap. In DNA, the CDR3 is TGTGCCGTGCACTATTCAGGGGAGTCACGGGAAGCTTTCTTT. It codes for CAVHYSGESREAFF.

The genes are TRBV12-3 or TRBV12-4 and TRBJ1-2; D unclear. The CDR3 consists of 12 residues. Trimming pared 5 bases from V and 4 bases from J, leaving 8 bases between. For the CDR3, the DNA is TGTGCCAGCAGTCCCGTTGTCTATGGCTACACCTTC. Its translation is CASSPVVYGYTF.

V gene TRBV10-1 combines with J gene TRBJ1-1; 8 nucleotides match TRBD1. CDR1 is WNHNN, CDR2 SYGVQD, per germline (reference sequence). J was trimmed by 8 bases and V by 2 bases; bases with no gene match: 7. This CDR3 is 14 amino acids long. The CDR3 nucleotides read TGCGCCAGCAGTGAGGGCAGGGGGCGAGGAGAAGCTTTCTTT. This gives the protein CASSEGRGRGEAFF.

The CDR3 DNA reads TGCGCCAGCAGCCCGCCGAGCGTGGCGGGGGCCACCGGGGAGCTGTTTTTT. Encoded protein: CASSPPSVAGATGELFF. The V call is TRBV4-1, the J call TRBJ2-2, with D tentatively TRBD2 (7 bases). CDR3 size: 17 residues. Deletions cut 4 bases from V and 4 bases from J, with 19 bases between. Germline CDR1 is MGHRA and CDR2 is YSYEKL.

The genes are TRBV18 and TRBJ1-1; maybe TRBD1 (5 bases). Trimming left V 2 bases short and J 5 bases short, with 15 bases between. Germline V gives CDR1 KGHSH, CDR2 LQKENI. This CDR3 is 15 amino acids long. The CDR3 spells CASSPVKGPGTEAFF. As DNA, the CDR3 is TGTGCCAGCTCACCAGTGAAGGGGCCAGGGACTGAAGCTTTCTTT.

The genes are TRBV28 and TRBJ1-2; tentative D call: TRBD1 (5 bases). The CDR3 runs 12 residues. The germline gives CDR1 MDHEN, CDR2 SYDVKM. The V and J ends lost 11 bases and 8 bases respectively, with 18 bases between them. CDR3 amino acids: CACLGGWKGYTF. CDR3 nucleotides: TGTGCCTGTCTCGGGGGTTGGAAAGGCTACACCTTC.

The V call is TRBV15, the J call TRBJ2-7; maybe TRBD1 (6 bases). Germline-derived CDR1 and CDR2 are LNHNV and YYDKDF (reference sequence). The ends were cut back, 6 bases at V and 3 bases at J, with 9 bases in the middle. This CDR3 comprises 12 residues. Here the CDR3 reads CATSGQSYEQYF. DNA for the CDR3: TGTGCCACCAGTGGACAGAGCTACGAGCAGTACTTC. The whole variable domain, remainder taken from reference TRBV15 and TRBJ2-7, is DAMVIQNPRYQVTQFGKPVTLSCSQTLNHNVMYWYQQKSSQAPKLLFHYYDKDFNNEADTPDNFQSRRPNTSFCFLDIRSPGLGDTAMYLCATSGQSYEQYFGPGTRLTVT.

The chain joins TRBV7-9 to TRBJ1-6; 8 bases fit TRBD1. The ends lost 2 bases at V and 11 bases at J; junction bases unmatched: 2. CDR3 size: 13 residues. Looked up from germline, CDR1 is SEHNR and CDR2 is FQNEAQ (reference sequence). CDR3 sequence: CASSLSDRAPLHF. The DNA of the CDR3 is TGTGCCAGCAGCTTATCGGACAGGGCACCCCTCCACTTT.

The chain joins TRBV28 to TRBJ1-3, with 8 positions matching TRBD1. Germline V gives CDR1 MDHEN, CDR2 SYDVKM. V dropped 8 bases and J dropped 3; count of bases not matched to a gene: 9. The length of the CDR3 is 15 residues. The CDR3, as DNA: TGTGCCAGCGGGAGACAGGGGAGTCTTGGAAACACCATATATTTT. Translation gives CASGRQGSLGNTIYF.

The chain has TRBV7-2 and TRBJ2-7, with 9 bases lining up with TRBD2. Trimming took 4 bases from V and 5 from J; bases not matched to a gene: 12. This CDR3 comprises 16 residues. Germline CDR1 SGHTA, CDR2 FQGNSA. The CDR3 nucleotides are TGTGCCAGCAGCTCCCGGGGTAGCGGGAGTCCCCACGAGCAGTACTTC. It translates to CASSSRGSGSPHEQYF.

The gene calls are TRBV2 and TRBJ2-3; weak D call: TRBD2 (5 bases). The CDR3 length is 15 residues. V lost 6 bases, J lost 0 bases, and 13 bases lay in between. CDR1 and CDR2 (germline): SNHLY, FYNNEI. CDR3 amino acids: CASRGLAVSTDTQYF. The CDR3 DNA reads TGTGCCAGCAGAGGACTGGCGGTTAGCACAGATACGCAGTATTTT.

The genes are TRBV4-1 and TRBJ1-5; no reliable D call. CDR1 and CDR2 (germline): MGHRA, YSYEKL. CDR3 length: 16 amino acids. With 0 bases removed from V and 1 base from J, the gap between germline ends came to 10 bases. This chain's CDR3 is CASSQDGRASNQPQHF. CDR3 nucleotides: TGCGCCAGCAGCCAAGATGGGCGGGCAAGCAATCAGCCCCAGCATTTT.

In its sample, this clone was seen once. The chain combines TRBV27 with TRBJ2-5; 11 bases line up with TRBD2. The germline CDR1 and CDR2 sequences are MNHEY and SMNVEV (reference sequence). The CDR3 sequence is 14 residues long. V gave up 2 bases and J gave up 4 bases; unmatched junction bases: 0. In DNA form, the CDR3 reads TGTGCCAGCAGTTTAGGACTAGCGGGAGAGACCCAGTACTTC. Translation: CASSLGLAGETQYF.

J is TRBJ1-1 and V is TRBV6-5; 9 bases line up with TRBD1. The germline V gene encodes CDR1 MNHEY and CDR2 SVGAGI. V shed 5 bases, J shed 0 bases, and the junction held 4 bases outside the gene matches. The CDR3 sequence is 15 residues long. The CDR3: CASSNRGRMNTEAFF. The CDR3 DNA reads TGTGCCAGCAGTAACAGGGGGCGTATGAACACTGAAGCTTTCTTT.

This chain uses TRBV14 with TRBJ2-6; a weak D match, TRBD1 (6 bases). V lost 1 base and J 0 bases, leaving 19 bases between the germline ends. Germline V CDR1 and CDR2: SGHDN, FVKESK. The CDR3 is 20 amino acids. CDR3 in amino acids: CASSQGVRWDKDSGANVLTF. The CDR3 DNA reads as TGTGCCAGCAGCCAAGGTGTGAGGTGGGACAAAGACTCTGGGGCCAACGTCCTGACTTTC.

The chain uses TRBV7-8 and TRBJ2-7; D perhaps matches TRBD2 (6 bases). The germline V and J ends were trimmed by 5 bases and 3 bases, with 11 bases remaining between them. Germline CDR1 reads SGHVS; CDR2 reads FQNEAQ. The length of the CDR3 is 13 residues. The DNA of the CDR3 is TGTGCCAGCAGCGGCGGGACTTACTACGAGCAGTACTTC. It translates to CASSGGTYYEQYF.

The chain links TRBV3-1 (or the pseudogene TRBV3-2) to TRBJ1-2; 7 nucleotides match TRBD1. Germline V lookup: CDR1 LGHDT, CDR2 YNNKEL (reference sequence). The CDR3 extends over 15 amino acids. V shed 0 bases and J 8 bases; nucleotides not matched to a gene: 9. The CDR3 DNA reads as TGTGCCAGCAGCCAAGAGAGGGGGCGCATTGGGGGCTACACCTTC. Its translation is CASSQERGRIGGYTF.